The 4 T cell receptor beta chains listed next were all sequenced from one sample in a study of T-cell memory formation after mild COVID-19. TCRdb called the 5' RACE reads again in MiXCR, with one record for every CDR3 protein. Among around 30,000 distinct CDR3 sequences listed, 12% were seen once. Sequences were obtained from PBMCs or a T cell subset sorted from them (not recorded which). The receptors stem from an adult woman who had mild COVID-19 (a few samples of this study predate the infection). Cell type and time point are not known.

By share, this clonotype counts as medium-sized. The CDR3 here is CASSRSSGTYTDTQYF. Here the CDR3 DNA reads TGTGCCAGCAGCCGATCTAGCGGAACCTACACAGATACGCAGTATTTT. The rearrangement links TRBV7-2 to TRBJ2-3; 7 positions agree with TRBD2. The V segment lost 5 bases and the J segment 2 bases; nucleotides outside the gene matches: 10. Per the germline V gene, CDR1 is SGHTA and CDR2 is FQGNSA. The CDR3 totals 16 residues.

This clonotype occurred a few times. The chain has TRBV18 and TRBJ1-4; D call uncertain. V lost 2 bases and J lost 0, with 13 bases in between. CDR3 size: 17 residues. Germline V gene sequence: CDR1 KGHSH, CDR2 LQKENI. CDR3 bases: TGTGCCAGCTCACCAGGGAAGAACTATGCAACTAATGAAAAACTGTTTTTT. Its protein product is CASSPGKNYATNEKLFF.

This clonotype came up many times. The DNA for the CDR3 is TGTGCCAGCAGCTTAATTTGGACTAGCGGGACAGATACGCAGTATTTT. Its protein is CASSLIWTSGTDTQYF. The chain links TRBV7-8 to TRBJ2-3; TRBD2 matches at 11 bases. Losses at the gene ends were 2 bases for V and 3 bases for J; bases not matched to a gene: 4. Germline assignment: CDR1 SGHVS and CDR2 FQNEAQ. The CDR3 is made up of 16 amino acids.

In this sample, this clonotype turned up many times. The CDR3 loop is CASSWTANYGYTF. The CDR3 DNA reads TGTGCCAGCAGTTGGACAGCTAACTATGGCTACACCTTC. The chain carries TRBV6-5 and TRBJ1-2; maybe TRBD1 (6 bases). The ends were cut back, 4 bases at V and 0 bases at J, with 6 bases in the middle. The CDR3 totals 13 residues. The germline gives CDR1 MNHEY, CDR2 SVGAGI.